This is a list of T cell receptor beta chains from one sample in a study of T cells expressing NK-cell markers. TCRdb reprocessed the 5' RACE reads and reports one entry per CDR3 protein, with no DNA. The listing contains roughly 170,000 distinct CDR3 sequences. Sequencing input: blood T cells: a sorted CD56 or NKG2C T cell subset, CD4+ or CD8+ T cells, or bulk PBMC T cells (not recorded which). These receptors all stem from a woman aged 18 to 75 in good health. The CDR3 runs from the conserved cysteine through the conserved F or W.

j_call v_call cdr3_aa
TRBJ2-3 TRBV12-3/TRBV12-4 CASSLEGSRTDTQYF
TRBJ1-5 TRBV20-1 CSASSKGHNQPQHF
TRBJ1-3 TRBV7-3 CASSFGQGSGNTIYF
TRBJ1-1 TRBV20-1 CSANDRGRTTDTEAFF
TRBJ2-5 TRBV28 CASSLRLRGFRTQYF
TRBJ2-7 TRBV11-2 CASSLGGGSVNEQYF
TRBJ1-2 TRBV3-1 CASSLQKVNGYTF
TRBJ2-1 TRBV4-1 CASSQEERRRRGQFF
TRBJ1-6 TRBV6-5 CASSNSADVGSPLHF
TRBJ1-5 TRBV19 CASQGDQPQHF
TRBJ1-1 TRBV27 CASSLGEGHTEAFF
TRBJ1-1 TRBV5-1 CASSLSQGPNTEAFF
TRBJ2-7 TRBV29-1 CSVGVTGKSYEQYF
TRBJ2-2 TRBV28 CASREPTGELFF
TRBJ2-1 TRBV10-3 CATTSGGESGDEQFF
TRBJ2-3 TRBV20-1 CSALPAGGSLDTQYF
TRBJ1-6 TRBV28 CASSLEGGSNSPLHF
TRBJ1-5 TRBV20-1 CSATIDVSHSNQPQHF
TRBJ1-1 TRBV6-1 CASRDRDSATEAFF
TRBJ1-1 TRBV12-3/TRBV12-4 CASSLSSQGPEAFF
TRBJ2-7 TRBV11-2 CASSFLLQGYEQYF
TRBJ2-1 TRBV20-1 CSALGGTGAYNEQFF
TRBJ2-5 TRBV7-8 CASIPLAGQETQYF
TRBJ2-3 TRBV20-1 CSARKPGLARPDTQYF
TRBJ2-3 TRBV5-1 CASSLAEGPGGTDTQYF
TRBJ2-2 TRBV7-7 CASSLNGGTGELFF
TRBJ2-3 TRBV24-1 CATSVPSGAGGTDTQYF
TRBJ2-7 TRBV20-1 CSARPGQVTTYEQYF
TRBJ2-3 TRBV27 CASSLSSRLAGEGGGTDTQYF
TRBJ2-3 TRBV5-1 CASAFGAGDTDTQYF
TRBJ2-1 TRBV11-3 CASSLGAGGPSNEQFF
TRBJ1-1 TRBV7-2 CASSWLDRNTEAFF
TRBJ2-5 TRBV12-3/TRBV12-4 CASSPRTSGGAETQYF
TRBJ2-7 TRBV20-1 CSAREQGAGEQYF
TRBJ1-2 TRBV10-3 CAISESSGKPNYGYTF
TRBJ2-7 TRBV20-1 CSARDTGLAGGDEQYF
TRBJ2-1 TRBV6-2/TRBV6-3 CASSSRSSSSYNEQFF
TRBJ2-1 TRBV20-1 CSARTGLPRVEQFF
TRBJ2-3 TRBV15 CATSRGHTDTQYF
TRBJ1-4 TRBV4-1 CASMTGRSNEKLFF
TRBJ1-2 TRBV4-2 CASSQTGGRSGYTF
TRBJ2-6 TRBV11-2 CASSSWTASGANVLTF
TRBJ2-2 TRBV4-1 CASSQEKAGELFF
TRBJ1-2 TRBV18 CASSPRPGVEPNYGYTF
TRBJ2-6 TRBV5-1 CASSLTTGNGANVLTF
TRBJ2-2 TRBV19 CASSHRVTNTGELFF
TRBJ2-5 TRBV5-1 CASSLAIQGAGETQYF
TRBJ2-5 TRBV6-1 CASSEILGHPETQYF
TRBJ2-2 TRBV2 CASSGGTPKPNTGELFF
TRBJ1-1 TRBV19 CASSIVGRQTEAFF
TRBJ1-3 TRBV12-3/TRBV12-4 CASSINHSSGNTIYF
TRBJ2-1 TRBV5-6 CASSPPGLALNEQFF
TRBJ1-5 TRBV4-2 CASSETGYSNQPQHF
TRBJ1-1 TRBV12-3/TRBV12-4 CASSFMAGPEAFF
TRBJ1-1 TRBV10-3 CAISAGAEAFF
TRBJ1-1 TRBV12-3/TRBV12-4 CASHPNLNTEAFF
TRBJ2-1 TRBV6-5 CASSYPGGRRSSYNEQFF
TRBJ2-3 TRBV7-2 CASSWDRDTDTQYF
TRBJ2-7 TRBV6-1 CASRKGAGPHYEQYF
TRBJ2-7 TRBV20-1 CSAERPGHSSYEQYF